The next 27 T cell receptor beta chains were all read from a single sample in a study of metastatic and nonmetastatic thyroid tumors. MiXCR reprocessed the PCR reads for TCRdb. The repertoire has some 42,000 clones, 25% to 30% of them found once; the top ten carry about a tenth. Ahead of thyroid surgery, no patient had received treatment of any kind. The sequenced material came from blood. The receptor set was obtained from a male donor with papillary thyroid cancer or a benign thyroid nodule (not recorded which). Some clones in this sample may be carry-over from other donors' samples.

The V call is TRBV11-2, the J call TRBJ1-3; possible D gene TRBD1, 6 bases. The V gene lost 5 bases and the J gene lost 3 bases, with 17 bases spanning the gap. The CDR3 length is 16 residues. Per germline, CDR1 SGHAT and CDR2 FQNNGV. In DNA, the CDR3 is TGTGCCAGCAGCCCGAGGATGGGGACATATGGAAACACCATATATTTT. Protein product: CASSPRMGTYGNTIYF.

A few counts support this clone. The chain couples TRBV13 to TRBJ2-7; D may correspond to TRBD1 or TRBD2 (6 bases each). CDR3 length: 17 amino acids. The V gene lost 5 bases and the J gene lost 1 base, with 21 bases spanning the gap. Germline V lookup: CDR1 PRHDT, CDR2 FYEKMQ (reference sequence). CDR3 DNA sequence: TGTGCCAGCAGCACATTAGGTTCCTCGGGGGCATCCTACGAGCAGTACTTC. It translates to CASSTLGSSGASYEQYF.

This clone was recorded many times. The chain is built from TRBV14 and TRBJ2-1, with a possible D match to TRBD2 (6 bases). V lost 2 bases to trimming and J lost 4 bases, with 15 bases between them. The germline V gene encodes CDR1 SGHDN and CDR2 FVKESK. This CDR3 is 16 amino acids long. Here the CDR3 reads CASSQQTSTTYNEQFF. CDR3 DNA: TGTGCCAGCAGCCAACAAACTAGCACGACTTACAATGAGCAGTTCTTC.

This clone came up once. The V gene is TRBV7-8, the J gene TRBJ2-1; D not certain. The CDR3 contains 15 residues. Trimming took 1 base from V and 6 from J, leaving 13 bases between them. Germline V CDR1 and CDR2: SGHVS, FQNEAQ. CDR3 region: CASSLGAGVSNEQFF. DNA for the CDR3: TGTGCCAGCAGCTTAGGGGCTGGAGTTAGCAATGAGCAGTTCTTC.

In this sample, this clone turned up a few times. V usage is TRBV19 and J usage is TRBJ2-5; D not certain. Trimming cost V 7 bases and J 5 bases, with 5 bases left between them. There are 10 residues in the CDR3. Germline V lookup: CDR1 LNHDA, CDR2 SQIVND (reference sequence). The CDR3 loop is CASKVETQYF. CDR3 DNA sequence: TGTGCCAGTAAGGTGGAGACCCAGTACTTC. Full variable domain (remainder filled in from reference TRBV19 and TRBJ2-5): DGGITQSPKYLFRKEGQNVTLSCEQNLNHDAMYWYRQDPGQGLRLIYYSQIVNDFQKGDIAEGYSVSREKKESFPLTVTSAQKNPTAFYLCASKVETQYFGPGTRLLVL.

The genes are TRBV4-3 and TRBJ1-3; D is perhaps TRBD1 (5 bases). V lost 0 bases, J lost 9 bases, and 15 bases lay in between. This CDR3 comprises 15 residues. Germline CDR1 reads LGHNA; CDR2 reads YSLEER. The CDR3 spells CASSQDNGGWGTIYF. CDR3 DNA sequence: TGCGCCAGCAGCCAAGATAACGGGGGATGGGGCACCATATATTTT.

The J gene is TRBJ2-7, the V gene TRBV12-3 or TRBV12-4, with 7 bases identical to TRBD1. With 6 bases clipped from V and 0 bases from J, the junction kept 5 bases outside the gene matches. The CDR3 consists of 14 residues. CDR3 residues: CASRARDSSYEQYF. CDR3 sequence (DNA): TGTGCCAGCAGAGCCAGGGACAGCTCCTACGAGCAGTACTTC.

This clone was counted only a few times. V usage is TRBV11-2 and J usage is TRBJ2-1; a possible D gene is TRBD1 (5 bases). V lost 5 bases, J lost 4 bases, and 21 bases lay in between. Per germline, CDR1 SGHAT and CDR2 FQNNGV. This CDR3 has 17 amino acids. CDR3 sequence reads: CASSPWGWDSQYNEQFF. In DNA, the CDR3 is TGTGCCAGCAGCCCCTGGGGCTGGGATTCCCAGTACAATGAGCAGTTCTTC. Drawing the rest from reference TRBV11-2 and TRBJ2-1, the complete variable domain is EAGVAQSPRYKIIEKRQSVAFWCNPISGHATLYWYQQILGQGPKLLIQFQNNGVVDDSQLPKDRFSAERLKGVDSTLKIQPAKLEDSAVYLCASSPWGWDSQYNEQFFGPGTRLTVL.

About this clone: A much larger clone lies one base from this, so it may be a read error. The chain joins TRBV5-1 to TRBJ2-7, with D hard to call. Per the germline V gene, CDR1 is SGHRS and CDR2 is YFSETQ. The CDR3 loop spans 13 amino acids. The CDR3 DNA reads as TGCGCCGGCAGCTTGATGGATGCCTACGAGCAGTACTTC. Its translation is CAGSLMDAYEQYF.

This clone has a count of ten or more. The V call is TRBV20-1, the J call TRBJ2-7; 8 bases are shared with TRBD1. The CDR3 length is 12 residues. V lost 5 bases, J lost 3 bases, and 3 bases stayed unmatched. Germline-derived CDR1 and CDR2 are DFQATT and SNEGSKA (reference sequence). The CDR3 bases are TGCAGTGCTCTTGGACAGGGCTACGAGCAGTACTTC. Protein product: CSALGQGYEQYF.

This clone was seen more than once but under ten times. The CDR3 here is CASSGQGGTYEQYF. The CDR3 coding sequence is TGTGCCAGCAGCGGACAGGGTGGGACCTACGAGCAGTACTTC. The V gene is TRBV28, the J gene TRBJ2-7; 8 bases match TRBD1. CDR1 MDHEN and CDR2 SYDVKM come from the germline V gene. J gave up 2 bases and V 6 bases, and 6 bases lay outside the gene matches. CDR3 length: 14 amino acids.

The J gene is TRBJ2-3, the V gene TRBV11-3; 8 bases agree with TRBD2. Trimming cost V 5 bases and J 3 bases; bases outside gene matches: 7. The germline CDR1 and CDR2 sequences are SGHNT and YENEEA. The CDR3 is 15 residues long. The CDR3 nucleotides read TGTGCCAGCAGCCTCGGACTAGCCGTGACAGATACGCAGTATTTT. Its translation is CASSLGLAVTDTQYF.

This clone has only a few counts. The V call is TRBV12-3 or TRBV12-4, the J call TRBJ2-7; D is perhaps TRBD2 (5 bases). With 7 bases removed from V and 2 bases from J, the gap between germline ends came to 12 bases. The CDR3 is made up of 13 amino acids. CDR3 in DNA: TGTGCCAGCACCGATGGAGGCACCTACGAGCAGTACTTC. Translating gives CASTDGGTYEQYF.

The rearrangement links TRBV7-2 to TRBJ2-2, with D maybe TRBD2 (5 bases). V shed 0 bases and J shed 4 bases, with 12 bases lying between them. The CDR3 is 16 residues long. Germline V lookup: CDR1 SGHTA, CDR2 FQGNSA. The CDR3 coding sequence is TGTGCCAGCAGCTTAGCGGTGGGAGTCAGCACCGGGGAGCTGTTTTTT. This codes for CASSLAVGVSTGELFF.

CDR3 sequence: CASSDGTDTQYF. Here the CDR3 DNA reads TGTGCCAGCAGTGATGGCACAGATACGCAGTATTTT. The gene calls are TRBV6-4 and TRBJ2-3; D unresolved. Germline values: CDR1 MRHNA, CDR2 SNTAGT. The CDR3 is 12 amino acids. V was cut by 3 bases and J by 1 base, with 2 bases left in between.

The chain uses TRBV6-5 and TRBJ2-3; D assignment may be TRBD1 or TRBD2 (5 bases each). There are 17 residues in the CDR3. The V gene's germline CDR1 is MNHEY and CDR2 SVGAGI. V gave up 6 bases and J gave up 6 bases, with 25 bases separating them. CDR3 DNA: TGTGCCAGCAGCCGAACTGTGAGGGGTCTACTCGCGGATACGCAGTATTTT. Residues: CASSRTVRGLLADTQYF.

The CDR3 spells CASSVRPGNYGYTF. The CDR3 DNA is TGTGCCAGCAGCGTAAGGCCTGGTAACTATGGCTACACCTTC. The gene calls are TRBV9 and TRBJ1-2; D ambiguous. Germline V gene sequence: CDR1 SGDLS, CDR2 YYNGEE. There are 14 residues in the CDR3. Trimming pared 1 base from V and 1 base from J, leaving 8 bases between.

V and J are TRBV5-1 and TRBJ1-6; TRBD1 agrees at 9 bases. This CDR3 comprises 15 residues. CDR1 and CDR2 (germline): SGHRS, YFSETQ. Unmatched junction bases numbered 6, after V lost 4 bases and J lost 7 bases. The CDR3 bases are TGCGCCAGCAGCGACACGGGACAGGGAAATTCACCCCTCCACTTT. This codes for CASSDTGQGNSPLHF.

This clone came up many times. The chain is built from TRBV7-3 and TRBJ1-1; D is undetermined. The germline V and J ends were trimmed by 1 base and 1 base, with 7 bases remaining between them. The CDR3 runs 14 residues. From germline, CDR1 is SGHTA and CDR2 FQGTGA. CDR3 loop: CASSLRVPNTEAFF. CDR3 in DNA: TGTGCCAGCAGCTTAAGGGTCCCGAACACTGAAGCTTTCTTT.

This clone was seen a handful of times. The gene calls are TRBV28 and TRBJ2-7; the match to TRBD1 covers 8 bases. There are 14 residues in the CDR3. CDR1 is MDHEN and CDR2 is SYDVKM in the germline V gene. V trimming: 6 bases; J trimming: 6 bases; junction bases outside the gene matches: 10. CDR3 sequence (DNA): TGTGCCAGCAGCTACAGGGGGTTTATCTCCGAGCAGTACTTC. It yields the protein CASSYRGFISEQYF.

This sequence joins TRBV5-1 and TRBJ2-3; 7 positions agree with TRBD2. The CDR3 is made up of 15 amino acids. Trimming took 1 base from V and 2 from J; bases not matched to a gene: 4. The germline gives CDR1 SGHRS, CDR2 YFSETQ. CDR3 region: CASSLRLADTDTQYF. For the CDR3, the DNA is TGCGCCAGCAGCTTGAGGCTAGCGGACACAGATACGCAGTATTTT.

This clone came up many times. The rearrangement joins TRBV12-3 or TRBV12-4 to TRBJ1-6; D is perhaps TRBD1 (6 bases). The V and J ends lost 3 bases and 9 bases respectively, with 12 bases between them. The CDR3 runs 14 residues. For the CDR3, the DNA is TGTGCCAGCAGTTTTGCAGGGGTCACTTCACCCCTCCACTTT. It specifies CASSFAGVTSPLHF.

The chain is built from TRBV20-1 and TRBJ2-1, with 9 bases fitting TRBD2. Losses at the gene ends were 7 bases for V and 3 bases for J; bases not matched to a gene: 7. CDR1 and CDR2 (germline): DFQATT, SNEGSKA (reference sequence). The CDR3 runs 14 residues. CDR3 DNA sequence: TGCAGTGACACCGGACTAGCGAACTACAATGAGCAGTTCTTC. Amino acids: CSDTGLANYNEQFF.

This clone was counted a few times. The chain employs TRBV2 and TRBJ2-1; D might be TRBD2 (7 bases). Germline CDR1 and CDR2: SNHLY and FYNNEI. The V and J ends lost 10 bases and 7 bases respectively, with 17 bases between them. The CDR3 runs to 13 residues. This CDR3 reads CANHEGGGNEQFF. As DNA, the CDR3 is TGTGCCAACCACGAGGGAGGGGGTAATGAGCAGTTCTTC.

This clone is deemed medium-sized (0.01 to 0.1%). This chain connects TRBV12-3 or TRBV12-4 to TRBJ2-3; TRBD1 matches 10 bases. There are 15 residues in the CDR3. V lost 6 bases, J lost 2 bases, and 5 bases stayed unmatched. The chain's CDR3 is CASSSGTGDTDTQYF. Here the CDR3 DNA reads TGTGCCAGCAGCTCCGGGACAGGGGACACAGATACGCAGTATTTT.

V is TRBV20-1 and J is TRBJ1-1, with TRBD1 as a possible D gene (6 bases). V was trimmed by 0 bases and J by 6 bases, leaving 11 bases between them. The CDR3 has 13 residues. CDR1 is DFQATT and CDR2 is SNEGSKA in the germline V gene (reference sequence). CDR3 nucleotides: TGCAGTGCTAGAGACAGGGAGGGGGCTGAAGCTTTCTTT. Protein product: CSARDREGAEAFF.

This clone was seen only a few times. The V and J genes are TRBV20-1 and TRBJ1-6, with D possibly matching TRBD1 (5 bases). Germline values: CDR1 DFQATT, CDR2 SNEGSKA (reference sequence). The CDR3 length is 16 residues. Trimming left V 1 base short and J 7 bases short, with 17 bases between. In DNA, the CDR3 is TGCAGTGCTAGAGCGTCGGGACTCCGGAGGAATTCACCCCTCCACTTT. Residues: CSARASGLRRNSPLHF.